This TCR beta chain emerged from a study of blood T cell repertoires in COVID-19. The wider study: Researchers got acute and convalescent COVID-19 samples from the United States, Italy and Spain.

The ends lost 6 bases at V and 1 base at J; junction bases unmatched: 8. The CDR3 extends over 16 amino acids. CDR1 and CDR2 (germline): KGHDR, SFDVKD. Assay used: immunoSEQ multiplex PCR; TCRdb lists only in-frame clones, some missing. The sample has under 7,000 clones, about 81% seen once. Source material: peripheral blood. The source of this sequence is a human donor in a cohort sampled during active COVID-19. The chain has TRBV24-1 and TRBJ1-5, with 7 bases identical to TRBD1. CDR3 DNA: TGTGCCACCAGTTCAGCGACAGGGTCAAGCAATCAGCCCCAGCATTTT. Amino acid sequence: CATSSATGSSNQPQHF.